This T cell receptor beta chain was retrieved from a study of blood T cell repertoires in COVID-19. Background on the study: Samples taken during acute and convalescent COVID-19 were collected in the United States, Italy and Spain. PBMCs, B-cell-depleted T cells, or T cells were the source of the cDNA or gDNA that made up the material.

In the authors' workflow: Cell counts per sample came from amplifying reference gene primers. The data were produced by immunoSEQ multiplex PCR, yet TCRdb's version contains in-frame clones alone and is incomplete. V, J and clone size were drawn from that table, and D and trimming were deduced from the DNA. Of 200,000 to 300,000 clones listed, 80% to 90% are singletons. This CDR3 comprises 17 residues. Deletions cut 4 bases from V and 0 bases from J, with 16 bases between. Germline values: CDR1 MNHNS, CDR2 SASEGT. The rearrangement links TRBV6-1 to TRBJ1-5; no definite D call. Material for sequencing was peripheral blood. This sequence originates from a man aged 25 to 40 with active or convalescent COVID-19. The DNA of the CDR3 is TGTGCCAGCAGTGCCCAGAGCAGGCTGGGTAGCAATCAGCCCCAGCATTTT. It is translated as CASSAQSRLGSNQPQHF.